The T cell receptor (beta chain) described here comes from a study of control samples from healthy donors and cancer patients. Assay: immunoSEQ multiplex PCR; the TCRdb copy retains only in-frame clones and omits some. The repertoire includes 150,000 to 200,000 clones, 70% to 90% of them detected once, and more than 10% sits in the top ten. The clonotype originates from a man aged 25-45 years in good health. Material: blood.

The CDR3 region is CASSQVLGDLNTEAFF. CDR3 nucleotides: TGCGCCAGCAGCCAAGTGCTAGGGGATTTGAACACTGAAGCTTTCTTT. The gene calls are TRBV4-1 and TRBJ1-1, with D perhaps TRBD1 (5 bases). Germline lookup yields CDR1 MGHRA and CDR2 YSYEKL. The length of the CDR3 is 16 residues. V dropped 1 base and J dropped 0 bases, with 12 bases sitting between them.